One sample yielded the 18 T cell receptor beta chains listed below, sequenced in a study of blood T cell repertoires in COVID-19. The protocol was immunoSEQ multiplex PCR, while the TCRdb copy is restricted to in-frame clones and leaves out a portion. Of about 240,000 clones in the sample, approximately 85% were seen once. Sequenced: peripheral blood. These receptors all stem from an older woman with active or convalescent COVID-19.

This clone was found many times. CDR3 DNA sequence: TGTGCCAGCAGCCCTGTCTTCGTAAACACTGAAGCTTTCTTT. Protein sequence: CASSPVFVNTEAFF. The gene calls are TRBV5-5 and TRBJ1-1; no firm D call. Germline V gives CDR1 SGHKS, CDR2 YYEKEE (reference sequence). The CDR3 spans 14 residues. Trimming shortened V by 4 bases and J by 2 bases, and 12 bases separated the two germline ends.

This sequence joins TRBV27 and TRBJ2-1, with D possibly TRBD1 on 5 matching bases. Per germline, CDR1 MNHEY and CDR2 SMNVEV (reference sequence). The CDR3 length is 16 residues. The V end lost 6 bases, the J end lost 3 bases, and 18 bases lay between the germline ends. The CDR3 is CASSLRRQLDYNEQFF. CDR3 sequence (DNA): TGTGCCAGCAGCCTCCGGCGACAGTTAGACTACAATGAGCAGTTCTTC.

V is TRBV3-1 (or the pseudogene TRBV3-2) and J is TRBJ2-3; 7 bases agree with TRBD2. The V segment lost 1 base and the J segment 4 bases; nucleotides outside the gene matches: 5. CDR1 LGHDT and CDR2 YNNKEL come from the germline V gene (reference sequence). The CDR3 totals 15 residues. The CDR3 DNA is TGTGCCAGCAGCCAAGTTGCGGGGGTTGCAGATACGCAGTATTTT. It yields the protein CASSQVAGVADTQYF.

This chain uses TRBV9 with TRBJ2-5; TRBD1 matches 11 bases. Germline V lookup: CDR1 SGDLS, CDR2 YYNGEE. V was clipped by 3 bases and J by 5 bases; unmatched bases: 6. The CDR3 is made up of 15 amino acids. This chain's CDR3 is CASSGGTGGSETQYF. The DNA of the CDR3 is TGTGCCAGCAGCGGGGGGACAGGGGGTAGCGAGACCCAGTACTTC.

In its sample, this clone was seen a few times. In DNA, the CDR3 is TGTGCCAGCAGCTTAGCAGGGACTAACTATGGCTACACCTTC. Protein sequence: CASSLAGTNYGYTF. This chain connects TRBV11-2 to TRBJ1-2; possibly TRBD1 for D (5 bases). This CDR3 spans 14 amino acids. V lost 1 base and J lost 0, with 6 bases in between. Germline-derived CDR1 and CDR2 are SGHAT and FQNNGV.

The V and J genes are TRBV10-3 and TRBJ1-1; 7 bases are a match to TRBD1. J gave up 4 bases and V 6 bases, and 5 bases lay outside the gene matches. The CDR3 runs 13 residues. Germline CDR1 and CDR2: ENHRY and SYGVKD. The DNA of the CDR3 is TGTGCCATCAGCCCAGGGGGGTTCACTGAAGCTTTCTTT. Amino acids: CAISPGGFTEAFF.

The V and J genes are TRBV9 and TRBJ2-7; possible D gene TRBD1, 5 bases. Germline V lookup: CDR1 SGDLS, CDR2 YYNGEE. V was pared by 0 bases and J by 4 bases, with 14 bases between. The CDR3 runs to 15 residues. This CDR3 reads CASSVAGQGIYEQYF. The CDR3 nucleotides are TGTGCCAGCAGCGTAGCTGGGCAGGGTATTTACGAGCAGTACTTC.

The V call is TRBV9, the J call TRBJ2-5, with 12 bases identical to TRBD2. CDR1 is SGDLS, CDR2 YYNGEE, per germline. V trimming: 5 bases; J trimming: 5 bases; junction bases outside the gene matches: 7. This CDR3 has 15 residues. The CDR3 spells CASSWTSGMIETQYF. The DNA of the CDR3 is TGTGCCAGCAGTTGGACTAGCGGGATGATTGAGACCCAGTACTTC.

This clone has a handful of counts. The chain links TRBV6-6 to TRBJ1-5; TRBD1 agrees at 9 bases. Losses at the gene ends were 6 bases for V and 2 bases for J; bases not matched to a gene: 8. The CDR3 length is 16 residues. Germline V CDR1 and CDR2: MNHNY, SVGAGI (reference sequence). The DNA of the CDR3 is TGTGCCAGCAGCACCACAGGGGGCTGGGGCAATCAGCCCCAGCATTTT. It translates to CASSTTGGWGNQPQHF.

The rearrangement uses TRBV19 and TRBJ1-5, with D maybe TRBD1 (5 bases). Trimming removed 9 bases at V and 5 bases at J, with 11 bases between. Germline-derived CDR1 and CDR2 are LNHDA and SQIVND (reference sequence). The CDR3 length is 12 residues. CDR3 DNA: TGTGCCAGCACGGACACCCATCAGCCCCAGCATTTT. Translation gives CASTDTHQPQHF.

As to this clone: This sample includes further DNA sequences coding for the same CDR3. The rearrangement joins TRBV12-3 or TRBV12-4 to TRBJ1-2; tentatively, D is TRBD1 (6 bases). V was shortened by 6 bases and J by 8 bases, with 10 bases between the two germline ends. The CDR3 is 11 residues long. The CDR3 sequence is CASSPGVGYTF. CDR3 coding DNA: TGTGCCAGCAGCCCAGGGGTCGGCTACACCTTC.

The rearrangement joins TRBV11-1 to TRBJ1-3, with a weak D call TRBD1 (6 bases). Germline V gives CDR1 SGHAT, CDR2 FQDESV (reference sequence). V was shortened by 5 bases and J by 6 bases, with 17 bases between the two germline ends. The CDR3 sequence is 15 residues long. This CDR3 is CASSTPWDNVNTIYF. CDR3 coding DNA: TGTGCCAGCAGCACTCCCTGGGACAACGTAAACACCATATATTTT.

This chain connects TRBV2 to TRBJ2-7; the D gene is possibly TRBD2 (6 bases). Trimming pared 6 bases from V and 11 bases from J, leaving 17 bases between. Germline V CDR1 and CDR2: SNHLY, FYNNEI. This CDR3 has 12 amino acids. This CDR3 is CASSDTGLRKYF. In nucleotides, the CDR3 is TGTGCCAGCAGCGATACGGGACTCCGGAAGTACTTC.

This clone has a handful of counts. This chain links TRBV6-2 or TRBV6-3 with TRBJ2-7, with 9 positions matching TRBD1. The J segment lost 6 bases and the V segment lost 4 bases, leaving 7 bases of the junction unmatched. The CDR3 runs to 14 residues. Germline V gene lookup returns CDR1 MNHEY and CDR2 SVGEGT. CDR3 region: CASSSGYRGREQYF. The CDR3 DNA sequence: TGTGCCAGCAGTTCGGGTTACAGGGGGCGCGAGCAGTACTTC.

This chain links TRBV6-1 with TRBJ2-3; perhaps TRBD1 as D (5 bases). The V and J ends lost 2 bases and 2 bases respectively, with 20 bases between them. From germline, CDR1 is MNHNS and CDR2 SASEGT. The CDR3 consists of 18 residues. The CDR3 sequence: CASSEPGVFRAVTDTQYF. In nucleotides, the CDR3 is TGTGCCAGCAGTGAACCCGGCGTCTTCAGGGCGGTCACAGATACGCAGTATTTT.

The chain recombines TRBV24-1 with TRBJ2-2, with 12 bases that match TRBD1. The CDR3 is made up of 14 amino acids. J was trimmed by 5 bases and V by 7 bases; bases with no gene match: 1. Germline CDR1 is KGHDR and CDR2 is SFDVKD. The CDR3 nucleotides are TGTGCCACCAGGGGACAGGGGGCAACCGGGGAGCTGTTTTTT. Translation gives CATRGQGATGELFF.

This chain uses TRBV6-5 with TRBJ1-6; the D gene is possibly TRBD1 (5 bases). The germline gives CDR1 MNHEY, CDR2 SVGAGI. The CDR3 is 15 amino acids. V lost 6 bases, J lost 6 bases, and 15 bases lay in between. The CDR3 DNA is TGTGCCAGCAGCCTGGGAGGGGCCTTTAATTCACCCCTCCACTTT. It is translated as CASSLGGAFNSPLHF.

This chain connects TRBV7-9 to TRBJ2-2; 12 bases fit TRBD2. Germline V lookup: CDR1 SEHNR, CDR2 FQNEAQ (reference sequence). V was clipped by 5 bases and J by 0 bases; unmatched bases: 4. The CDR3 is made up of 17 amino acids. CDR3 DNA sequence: TGTGCCAGCAGCCCGCGACTAGCGGGGGCGAACACCGGGGAGCTGTTTTTT. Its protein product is CASSPRLAGANTGELFF.